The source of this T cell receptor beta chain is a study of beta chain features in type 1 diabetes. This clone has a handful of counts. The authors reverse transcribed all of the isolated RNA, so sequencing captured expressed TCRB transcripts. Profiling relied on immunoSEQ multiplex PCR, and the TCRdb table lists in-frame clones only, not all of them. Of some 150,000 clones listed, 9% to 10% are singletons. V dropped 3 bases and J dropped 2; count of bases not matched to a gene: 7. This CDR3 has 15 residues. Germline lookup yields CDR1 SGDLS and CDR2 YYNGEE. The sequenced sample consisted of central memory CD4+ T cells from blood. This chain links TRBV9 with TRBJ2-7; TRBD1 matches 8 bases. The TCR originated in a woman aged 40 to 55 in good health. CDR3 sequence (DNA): TGTGCCAGCAGCGCCGGAGGGACAGGCGCCTACGAGCAGTACTTC. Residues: CASSAGGTGAYEQYF.